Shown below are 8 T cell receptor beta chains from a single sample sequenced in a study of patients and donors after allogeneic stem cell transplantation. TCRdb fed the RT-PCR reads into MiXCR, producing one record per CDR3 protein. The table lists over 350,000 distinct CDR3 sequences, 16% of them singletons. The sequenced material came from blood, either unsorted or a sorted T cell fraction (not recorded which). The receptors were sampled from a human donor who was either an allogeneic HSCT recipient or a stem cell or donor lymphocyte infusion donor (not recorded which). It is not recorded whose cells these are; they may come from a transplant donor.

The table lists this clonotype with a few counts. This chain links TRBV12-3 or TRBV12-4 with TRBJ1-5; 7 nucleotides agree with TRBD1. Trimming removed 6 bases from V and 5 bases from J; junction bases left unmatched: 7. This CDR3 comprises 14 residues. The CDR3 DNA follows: TGTGCCAGCAGGCCGACAGGGTTGGATCAGCCCCAGCATTTT. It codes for CASRPTGLDQPQHF.

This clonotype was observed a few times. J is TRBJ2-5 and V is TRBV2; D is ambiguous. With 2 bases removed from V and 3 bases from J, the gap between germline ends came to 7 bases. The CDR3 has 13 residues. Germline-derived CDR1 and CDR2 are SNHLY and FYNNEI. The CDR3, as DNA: TGTGCCAGCAGTGAAATCAGAAAAGAGACCCAGTACTTC. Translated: CASSEIRKETQYF.

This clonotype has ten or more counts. The CDR3 sequence: CASSYRFFNYGYTF. As DNA, the CDR3 is TGTGCCAGCAGTTATAGATTTTTTAACTATGGCTACACCTTC. The V gene is TRBV12-3 or TRBV12-4, the J gene TRBJ1-2; D not certain. The CDR3 loop spans 14 amino acids. Trimming cost V 4 bases and J 1 base, with 10 bases left between them.

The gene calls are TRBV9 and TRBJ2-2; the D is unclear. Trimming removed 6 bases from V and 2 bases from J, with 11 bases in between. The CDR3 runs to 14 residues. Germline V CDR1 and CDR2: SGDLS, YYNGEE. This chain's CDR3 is CASNPGSNTGELFF. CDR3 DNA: TGTGCCAGCAACCCCGGCAGTAACACCGGGGAGCTGTTTTTT.

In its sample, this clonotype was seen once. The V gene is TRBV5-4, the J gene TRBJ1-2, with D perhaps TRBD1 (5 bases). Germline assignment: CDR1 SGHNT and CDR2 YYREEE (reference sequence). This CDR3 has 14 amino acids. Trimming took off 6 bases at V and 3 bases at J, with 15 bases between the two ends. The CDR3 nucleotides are TGTGCCAGCAACCCAATAGGGGATTACTATGGCTACACCTTC. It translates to CASNPIGDYYGYTF.

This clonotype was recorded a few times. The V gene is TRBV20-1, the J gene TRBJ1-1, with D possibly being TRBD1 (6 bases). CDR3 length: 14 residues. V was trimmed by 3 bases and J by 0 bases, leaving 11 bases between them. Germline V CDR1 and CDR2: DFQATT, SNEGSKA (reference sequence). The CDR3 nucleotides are TGCAGTGCTAGGGGGGGGCCCTTGAACACTGAAGCTTTCTTT. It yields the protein CSARGGPLNTEAFF.

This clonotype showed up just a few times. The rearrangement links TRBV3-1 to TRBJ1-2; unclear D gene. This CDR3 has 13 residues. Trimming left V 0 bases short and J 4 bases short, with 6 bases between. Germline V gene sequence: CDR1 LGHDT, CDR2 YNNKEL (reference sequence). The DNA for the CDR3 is TGTGCCAGCAGCCAAGACGTGGGCTATGGCTACACCTTC. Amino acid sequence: CASSQDVGYGYTF.

The CDR3 region is CASSLGVVGSTDTQYF. The CDR3, as DNA: TGTGCCAGCAGTTTAGGGGTAGTCGGTAGCACAGATACGCAGTATTTT. The rearrangement links TRBV12-3 or TRBV12-4 to TRBJ2-3, with unresolved D. V lost 1 base to trimming and J lost 0 bases, with 11 bases between them. This CDR3 is built from 16 residues.